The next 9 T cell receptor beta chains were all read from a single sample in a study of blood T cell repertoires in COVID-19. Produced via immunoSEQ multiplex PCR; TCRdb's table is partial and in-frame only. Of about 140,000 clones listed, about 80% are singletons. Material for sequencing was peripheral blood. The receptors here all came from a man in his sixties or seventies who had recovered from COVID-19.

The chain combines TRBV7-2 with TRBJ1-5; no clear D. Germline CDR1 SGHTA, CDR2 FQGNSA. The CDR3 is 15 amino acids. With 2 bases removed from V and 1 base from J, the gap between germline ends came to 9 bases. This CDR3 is CASSLTRMSNQPQHF. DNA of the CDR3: TGTGCCAGCAGCTTAACACGCATGAGCAATCAGCCCCAGCATTTT.

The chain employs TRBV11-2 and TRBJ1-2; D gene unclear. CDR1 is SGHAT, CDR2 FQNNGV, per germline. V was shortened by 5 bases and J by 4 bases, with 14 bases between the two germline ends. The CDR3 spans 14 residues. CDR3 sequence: CASSPGGLVYGYTF. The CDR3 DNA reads TGTGCCAGCAGCCCCGGCGGACTGGTCTATGGCTACACCTTC.

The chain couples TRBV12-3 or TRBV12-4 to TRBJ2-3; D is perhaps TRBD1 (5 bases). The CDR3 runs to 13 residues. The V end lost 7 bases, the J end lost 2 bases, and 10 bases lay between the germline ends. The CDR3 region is CASTTDTTDTQYF. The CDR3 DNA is TGTGCCAGCACGACAGATACCACAGATACGCAGTATTTT.

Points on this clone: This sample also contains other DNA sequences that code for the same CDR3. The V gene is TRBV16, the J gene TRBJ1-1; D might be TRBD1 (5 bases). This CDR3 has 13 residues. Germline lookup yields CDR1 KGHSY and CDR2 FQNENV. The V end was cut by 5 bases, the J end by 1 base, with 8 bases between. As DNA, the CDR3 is TGTGCCAGCAGCTGGGGCCGGAACACTGAAGCTTTCTTT. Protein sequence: CASSWGRNTEAFF.

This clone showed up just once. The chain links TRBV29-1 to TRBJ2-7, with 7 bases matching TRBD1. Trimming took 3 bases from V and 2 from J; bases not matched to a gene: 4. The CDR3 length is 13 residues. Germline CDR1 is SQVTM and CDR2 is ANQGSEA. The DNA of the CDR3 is TGCAGCGTTGAGGGGACAGCTACCTACGAGCAGTACTTC. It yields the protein CSVEGTATYEQYF.

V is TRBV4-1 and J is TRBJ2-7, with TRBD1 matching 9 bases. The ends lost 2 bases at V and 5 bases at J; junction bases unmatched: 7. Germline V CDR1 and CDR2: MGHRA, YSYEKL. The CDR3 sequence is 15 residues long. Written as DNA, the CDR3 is TGCGCCAGCAGCCAACCGACAGGGGGGGTCCACGAGCAGTACTTC. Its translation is CASSQPTGGVHEQYF.

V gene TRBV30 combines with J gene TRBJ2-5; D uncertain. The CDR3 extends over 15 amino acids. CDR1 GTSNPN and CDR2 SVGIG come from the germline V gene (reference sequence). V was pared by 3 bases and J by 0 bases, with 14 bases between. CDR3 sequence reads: CAWREPVPNQETQYF. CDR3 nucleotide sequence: TGTGCCTGGAGAGAACCGGTACCGAACCAAGAGACCCAGTACTTC.

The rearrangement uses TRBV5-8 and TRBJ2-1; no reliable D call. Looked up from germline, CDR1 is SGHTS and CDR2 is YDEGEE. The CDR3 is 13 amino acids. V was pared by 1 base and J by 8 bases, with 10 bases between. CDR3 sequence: CASSLLVFHEQFF. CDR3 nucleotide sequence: TGTGCCAGCAGCTTGCTTGTTTTCCATGAGCAGTTCTTC.

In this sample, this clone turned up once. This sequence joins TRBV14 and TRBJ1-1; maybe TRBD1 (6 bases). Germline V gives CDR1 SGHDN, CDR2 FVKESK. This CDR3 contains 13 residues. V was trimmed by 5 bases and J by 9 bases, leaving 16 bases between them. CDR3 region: CASSLQQGIKAFF. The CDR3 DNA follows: TGTGCCAGCAGCTTGCAACAGGGTATCAAAGCTTTCTTT. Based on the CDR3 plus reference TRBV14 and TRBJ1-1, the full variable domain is EAGVTQFPSHSVIEKGQTVTLRCDPISGHDNLYWYRRVMGKEIKFLLHFVKESKQDESGMPNNRFLAERTGGTYSTLKVQPAELEDSGVYFCASSLQQGIKAFFGQGTRLTVV.